There are many counts of the clone carrying this T cell receptor (delta chain). This specimen includes other DNA sequences encoding the same CDR3. The source of the sample is a study of γδ T cells in repeated Plasmodium falciparum infection. Study overall: Donors had four controlled P. falciparum NF54 infections over approximately 600 days. Some Malian samples span acute malaria episodes; others come from no-transmission periods.

Gammadelta T cells were flow-sorted from PBMC into Vgamma9/Vdelta2+ and Vdelta2-negative populations for bulk analysis. TCRdb re-processed the multiplex PCR reads via CATT. The sample carries 50,000 or so delta-chain clones, less than 2% recorded once. The CDR3 is 19 amino acids. V lost 4 bases and J 1 base, leaving 25 bases between the germline ends. Germline-derived CDR1 and CDR2 are TSWWSYY and QGS. Specimen: gamma-delta T cells from blood. This receptor was taken from a pool of human donors (malaria-infected and uninfected, not separated). This chain links TRDV1 with TRDJ1; a weak D match, TRDD3 (5 bases). This CDR3 is CALGGRRAGQPRLTDKLIF. The CDR3 DNA reads TGTGCTCTTGGGGGCCGGAGAGCTGGGCAACCTAGGCTCACCGATAAACTCATCTTT.